This TCR beta chain was obtained from a study of T cells in Graves' hyperthyroidism and ophthalmopathy. TCR beta CDR3 regions were amplified from RNA transcripts. With the HTBI primer set, the TCR CDR3 went through a first round of RT-PCR. TCRdb analysed the multiplex PCR reads with MiXCR anew, one entry per CDR3 protein. This table has hundreds of thousands of distinct CDR3 sequences, approximately 14% appearing once. Germline CDR1 and CDR2: SGHRS and YFSETQ. Trimming removed 5 bases from V and 4 bases from J; junction bases left unmatched: 9. The CDR3 is made up of 16 amino acids. The table lists this clonotype with many counts.

The chain employs TRBV5-1 and TRBJ2-7; TRBD2 aligns across 13 bases. The sequence derives from a woman aged 18-30 years with Graves' hyperthyroidism. Material: blood. The chain's CDR3 is CASRTGTSGVTYEQYF. DNA of the CDR3: TGCGCCAGCAGGACCGGGACTAGCGGGGTTACATACGAGCAGTACTTC.